This T cell receptor beta chain was identified in a study of T cells in Graves' hyperthyroidism and ophthalmopathy. Study-level background: Prior to any treatment, at the point of initial diagnosis, peripheral blood was collected. General study results and limits: Most clonotypes expanded in thyroid above 0.001 were likewise present in blood. A model built on 13 V-J features separated ophthalmopathy from stable hyperthyroidism.

CDR1 and CDR2 (germline): SGHTA, FQGNSA. There are 16 residues in the CDR3. Trimming cost V 4 bases and J 6 bases; bases outside gene matches: 11. This clonotype was seen ten or more times. The antigen is not known. RNA transcripts were the template for amplifying TCR beta CDR3 regions. The HTBI primer set drove a first-round RT-PCR of the TCR CDR3. One entry per CDR3 protein, called by TCRdb with MiXCR from the multiplex PCR reads. The sample gives under 350,000 distinct CDR3 sequences, around 20% of which show up once; 50% is in the top ten. Sequencing was done on a sample of blood. This TCR came from a woman aged 45-59 years with Graves' hyperthyroidism. The chain has TRBV7-2 and TRBJ2-1, with 8 bases that match TRBD2. CDR3 DNA: TGTGCCAGCAGCTGGGACCGAGCGGGAGTTGGCAATGAGCAGTTCTTC. Translation gives CASSWDRAGVGNEQFF.